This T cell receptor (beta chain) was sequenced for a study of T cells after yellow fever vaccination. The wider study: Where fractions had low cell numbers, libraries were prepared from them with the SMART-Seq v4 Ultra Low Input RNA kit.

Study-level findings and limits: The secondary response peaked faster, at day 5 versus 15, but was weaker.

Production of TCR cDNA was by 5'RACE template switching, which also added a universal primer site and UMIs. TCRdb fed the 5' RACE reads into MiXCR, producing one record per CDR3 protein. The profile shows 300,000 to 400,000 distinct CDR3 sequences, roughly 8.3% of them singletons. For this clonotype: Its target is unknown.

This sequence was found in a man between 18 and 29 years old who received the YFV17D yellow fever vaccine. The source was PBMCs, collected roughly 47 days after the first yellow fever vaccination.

The CDR3, as DNA: TGTGCCAGCAGCTTCGGGACAGGGGGTAACTATGGCTACACCTTC. Amino acids: CASSFGTGGNYGYTF. This rearrangement joins TRBV9 to TRBJ1-2; 11 bases map to TRBD1. Trimming removed 4 bases from V and 1 base from J; junction bases left unmatched: 3. In germline, CDR1 is SGDLS, CDR2 YYNGEE. The CDR3 is 15 residues long.